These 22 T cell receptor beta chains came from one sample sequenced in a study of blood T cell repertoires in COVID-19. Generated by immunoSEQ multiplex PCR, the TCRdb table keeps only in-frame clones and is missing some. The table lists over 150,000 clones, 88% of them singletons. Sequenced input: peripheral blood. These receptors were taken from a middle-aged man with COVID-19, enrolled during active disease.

The CDR3 sequence: CASSYRESYEQYF. CDR3 sequence (DNA): TGTGCCAGCAGTTACAGGGAATCCTACGAGCAGTACTTC. The rearrangement joins TRBV2 to TRBJ2-7, with D possibly being TRBD1 (6 bases). V lost 5 bases and J lost 1, with 9 bases in between. The germline V gene encodes CDR1 SNHLY and CDR2 FYNNEI. The CDR3 is made up of 13 amino acids.

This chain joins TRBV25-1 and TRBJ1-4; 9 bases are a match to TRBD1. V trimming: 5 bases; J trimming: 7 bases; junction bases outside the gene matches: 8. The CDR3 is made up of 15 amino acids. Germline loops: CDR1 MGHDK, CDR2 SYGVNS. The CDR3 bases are TGTGCCAGCAGTAAAGACAGGGGGATGGGTGAAAAACTGTTTTTT. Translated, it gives CASSKDRGMGEKLFF.

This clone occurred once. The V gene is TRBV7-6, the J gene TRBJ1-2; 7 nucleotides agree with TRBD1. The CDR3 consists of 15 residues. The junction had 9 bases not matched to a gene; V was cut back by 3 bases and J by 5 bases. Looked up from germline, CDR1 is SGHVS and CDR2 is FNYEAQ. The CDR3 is CASSFRAGTDYGYTF. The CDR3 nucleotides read TGTGCCAGCAGCTTCCGTGCCGGGACAGATTATGGCTACACCTTC.

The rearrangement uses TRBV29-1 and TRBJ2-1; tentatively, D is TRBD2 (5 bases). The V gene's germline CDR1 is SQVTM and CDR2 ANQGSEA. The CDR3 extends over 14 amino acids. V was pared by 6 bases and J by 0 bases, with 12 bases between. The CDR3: CSVEDPSSYNEQFF. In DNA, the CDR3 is TGCAGCGTGGAGGACCCGAGCTCCTACAATGAGCAGTTCTTC.

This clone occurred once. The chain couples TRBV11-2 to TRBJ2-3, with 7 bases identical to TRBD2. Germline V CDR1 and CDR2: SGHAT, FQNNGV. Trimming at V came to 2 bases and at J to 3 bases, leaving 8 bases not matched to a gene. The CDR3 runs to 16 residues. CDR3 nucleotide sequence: TGTGCCAGCAGCTTACGGACTAGTGAAGAGACAGATACGCAGTATTTT. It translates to CASSLRTSEETDTQYF.

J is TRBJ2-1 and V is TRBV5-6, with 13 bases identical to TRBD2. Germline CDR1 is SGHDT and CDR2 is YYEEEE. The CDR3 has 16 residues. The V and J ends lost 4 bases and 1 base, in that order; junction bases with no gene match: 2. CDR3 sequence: CASSPTSGRSYNEQFF. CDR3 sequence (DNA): TGTGCCAGCAGCCCGACTAGCGGGAGGTCCTACAATGAGCAGTTCTTC.

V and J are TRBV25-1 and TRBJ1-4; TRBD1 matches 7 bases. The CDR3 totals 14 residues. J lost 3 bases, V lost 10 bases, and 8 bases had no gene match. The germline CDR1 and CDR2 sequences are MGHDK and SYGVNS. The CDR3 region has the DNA TGTGCCACCTCCGGGGACAGCTCTAATGAAAAACTGTTTTTT. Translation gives CATSGDSSNEKLFF. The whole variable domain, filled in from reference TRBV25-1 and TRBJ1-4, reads EADIYQTPRYLVIGTGKKITLECSQTMGHDKMYWYQQDPGMELHLIHYSYGVNSTEKGDLSSESTVSRIRTEHFPLTLESARPSHTSQYLCATSGDSSNEKLFFGSGTQLSVL.

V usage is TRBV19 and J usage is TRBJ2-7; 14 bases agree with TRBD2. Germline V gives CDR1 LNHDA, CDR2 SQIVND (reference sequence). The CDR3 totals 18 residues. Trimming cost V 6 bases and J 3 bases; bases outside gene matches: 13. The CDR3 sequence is CASRKTGTSGRGNYEQYF. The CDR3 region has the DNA TGTGCCAGTAGAAAAACCGGGACTAGCGGGAGAGGGAACTACGAGCAGTACTTC.

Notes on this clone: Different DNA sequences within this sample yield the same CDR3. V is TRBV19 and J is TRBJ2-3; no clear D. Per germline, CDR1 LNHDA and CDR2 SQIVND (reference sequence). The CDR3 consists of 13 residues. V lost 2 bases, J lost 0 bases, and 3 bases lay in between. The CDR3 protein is CASSIPSTDTQYF. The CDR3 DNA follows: TGTGCCAGTAGTATACCAAGCACAGATACGCAGTATTTT.

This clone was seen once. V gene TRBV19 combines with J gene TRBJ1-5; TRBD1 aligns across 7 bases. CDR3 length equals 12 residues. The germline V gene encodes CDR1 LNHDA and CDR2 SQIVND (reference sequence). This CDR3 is CATEGAGQPQHF. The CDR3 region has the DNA TGTGCGACGGAGGGGGCTGGACAGCCCCAGCATTTT.

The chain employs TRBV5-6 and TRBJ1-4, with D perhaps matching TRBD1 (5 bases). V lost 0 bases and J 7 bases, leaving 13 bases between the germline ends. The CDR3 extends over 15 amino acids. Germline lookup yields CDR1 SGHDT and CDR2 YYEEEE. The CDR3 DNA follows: TGTGCCAGCAGCTTGGATCGCAGGGTCTCTGAAAAACTGTTTTTT. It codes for CASSLDRRVSEKLFF.

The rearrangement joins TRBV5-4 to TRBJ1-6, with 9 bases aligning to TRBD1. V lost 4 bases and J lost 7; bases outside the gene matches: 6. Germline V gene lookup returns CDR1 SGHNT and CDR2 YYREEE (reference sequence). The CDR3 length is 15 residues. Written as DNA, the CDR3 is TGTGCCAGCAGCGCGTGGACAGGGGCGAATTCACCCCTCCACTTT. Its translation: CASSAWTGANSPLHF. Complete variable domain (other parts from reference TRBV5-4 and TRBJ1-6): ETGVTQSPTHLIKTRGQQVTLRCSSQSGHNTVSWYQQALGQGPQFIFQYYREEENGRGNFPPRFSGLQFPNYSSELNVNALELDDSALYLCASSAWTGANSPLHFGNGTRLTVT.

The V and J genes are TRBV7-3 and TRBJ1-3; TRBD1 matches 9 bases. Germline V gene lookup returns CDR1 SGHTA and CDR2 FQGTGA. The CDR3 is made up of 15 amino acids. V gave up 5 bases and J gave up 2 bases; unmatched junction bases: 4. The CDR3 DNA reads TGTGCCAGCAGCCGGGGACAGGGCGCTGGAAACACCATATATTTT. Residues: CASSRGQGAGNTIYF. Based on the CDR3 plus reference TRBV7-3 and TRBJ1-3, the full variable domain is GAGVSQTPSNKVTEKGKYVELRCDPISGHTALYWYRQSLGQGPEFLIYFQGTGAADDSGLPNDRFFAVRPEGSVSTLKIQRTERGDSAVYLCASSRGQGAGNTIYFGEGSWLTVV.

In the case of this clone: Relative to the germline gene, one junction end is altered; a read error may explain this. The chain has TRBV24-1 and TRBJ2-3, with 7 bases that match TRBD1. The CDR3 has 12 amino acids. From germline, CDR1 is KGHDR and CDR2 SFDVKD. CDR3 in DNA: TGTGCCCCCGTAGGGGGCACAAATACGCAGTATTTT. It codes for CAPVGGTNTQYF.

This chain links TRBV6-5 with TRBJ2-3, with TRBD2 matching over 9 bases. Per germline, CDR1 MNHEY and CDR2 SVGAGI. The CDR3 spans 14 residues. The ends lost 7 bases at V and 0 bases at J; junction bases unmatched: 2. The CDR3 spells CASNLAGSTDTQYF. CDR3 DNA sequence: TGTGCCAGCAATCTAGCGGGGAGCACAGATACGCAGTATTTT.

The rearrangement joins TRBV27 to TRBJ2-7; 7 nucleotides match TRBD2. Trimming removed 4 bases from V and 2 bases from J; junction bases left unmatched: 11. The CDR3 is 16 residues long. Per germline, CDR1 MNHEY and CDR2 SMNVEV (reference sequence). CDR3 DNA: TGTGCCAGCAGTTCACCCCGGGGGACTACCCCCTACGAGCAGTACTTC. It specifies CASSSPRGTTPYEQYF.

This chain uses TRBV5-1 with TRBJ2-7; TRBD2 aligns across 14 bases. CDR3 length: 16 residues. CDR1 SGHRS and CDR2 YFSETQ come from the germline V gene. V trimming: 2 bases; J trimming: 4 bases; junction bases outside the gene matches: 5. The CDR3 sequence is CASSLRTSGGTYEQYF. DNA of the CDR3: TGCGCCAGCAGCTTACGGACTAGCGGGGGGACGTACGAGCAGTACTTC.

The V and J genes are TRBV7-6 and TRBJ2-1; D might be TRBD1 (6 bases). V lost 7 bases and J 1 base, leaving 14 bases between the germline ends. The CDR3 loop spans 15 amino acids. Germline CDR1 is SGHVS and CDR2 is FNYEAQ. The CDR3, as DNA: TGTGCCAGCACGGGGCTAGGGGGATCCTACAATGAGCAGTTCTTC. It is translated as CASTGLGGSYNEQFF.

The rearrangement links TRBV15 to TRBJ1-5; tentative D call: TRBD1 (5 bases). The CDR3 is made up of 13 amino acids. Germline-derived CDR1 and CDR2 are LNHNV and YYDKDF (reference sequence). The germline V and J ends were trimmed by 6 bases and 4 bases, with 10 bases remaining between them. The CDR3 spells CATSWRGNQPQHF. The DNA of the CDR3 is TGTGCCACCAGTTGGCGGGGGAATCAGCCCCAGCATTTT.

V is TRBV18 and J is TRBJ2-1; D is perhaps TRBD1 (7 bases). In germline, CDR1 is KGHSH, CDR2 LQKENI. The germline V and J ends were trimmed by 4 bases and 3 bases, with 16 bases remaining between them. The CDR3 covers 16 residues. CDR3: CASSLTGAGGYNEQFF. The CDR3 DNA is TGTGCCAGCTCACTAACGGGGGCAGGGGGCTACAATGAGCAGTTCTTC.

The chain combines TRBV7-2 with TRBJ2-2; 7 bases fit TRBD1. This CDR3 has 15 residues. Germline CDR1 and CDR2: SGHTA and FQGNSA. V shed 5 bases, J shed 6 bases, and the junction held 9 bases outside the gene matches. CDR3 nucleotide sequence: TGTGCCAGCAGCGCGGCCCTCAGGGGGTCCGGGGAGCTGTTTTTT. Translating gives CASSAALRGSGELFF. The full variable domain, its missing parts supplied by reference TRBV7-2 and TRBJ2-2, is GAGVSQSPSNKVTEKGKDVELRCDPISGHTALYWYRQSLGQGLEFLIYFQGNSAPDKSGLPSDRFSAERTGGSVSTLTIQRTQQEDSAVYLCASSAALRGSGELFFGEGSRLTVL.

CDR3: CASRPQAGGQTQYF. The DNA for the CDR3 is TGTGCCAGCAGGCCCCAAGCGGGAGGGCAGACGCAGTATTTT. The V gene is TRBV2, the J gene TRBJ2-3; 10 positions agree with TRBD2. This CDR3 region has 14 residues. Germline V gene lookup returns CDR1 SNHLY and CDR2 FYNNEI. V lost 6 bases and J lost 9; bases outside the gene matches: 9. Full variable domain (rest looked up from reference TRBV2 and TRBJ2-3): EPEVTQTPSHQVTQMGQEVILRCVPISNHLYFYWYRQILGQKVEFLVSFYNNEISEKSEIFDDQFSVERPDGSNFTLKIRSTKLEDSAMYFCASRPQAGGQTQYFGPGTRLTVL.